This TCR beta chain stems from a study of blood T cell repertoires in COVID-19. Across the whole study: Acute and convalescent COVID-19 specimens originated in the United States, Italy and Spain. PBMCs, B-cell-depleted T cells, or T cells were the source of the cDNA or gDNA that made up the material.

Trimming took 5 bases from V and 8 from J, leaving 13 bases between them. Germline values: CDR1 SGHNT, CDR2 YYREEE (reference sequence). The CDR3 covers 12 residues. Original methodology: The authors estimated nucleated cell counts from reference gene primer amplification. Generated by immunoSEQ multiplex PCR, the TCRdb table keeps only in-frame clones and is missing some. That table gives V, J and clone size, and the DNA gave D and trimming. Altogether roughly 180,000 clones are present, approximately 85% being singletons, with the ten largest covering roughly 1.1%. Sequencing used peripheral blood. This sequence was found in a man aged 55 to 70 who had recovered from COVID-19. V and J are TRBV5-4 and TRBJ1-1; D might be TRBD1 (6 bases). DNA of the CDR3: TGTGCCAGCAGATTCGACAGGATGGAAGCTTTCTTT. This gives the protein CASRFDRMEAFF.